The rows below give T cell receptor beta chains drawn from one sample of a study of breast tumors, draining lymph nodes, adjacent tissues. MiXCR was run by TCRdb on the multiplex PCR reads, yielding one entry per CDR3 protein. This table holds under 150,000 distinct CDR3 sequences, just under 20% found once. What was sequenced was axillary lymph node tissue. These TCRs come from a female donor with breast cancer. Some clones in this sample may be carry-over from other donors' samples. Both conserved end residues are part of each CDR3. Each record gives: J gene, D gene, clone size, V gene, CDR3 DNA, CDR3 protein. D genes are given only for firm matches. Clone size is stated in some rows and not others, as once, few, many or a class when expanded.

j_gene: TRBJ2-7; d_gene: TRBD2; abundance: many; v_gene: TRBV20-1; CDR3nt: TGCAGTGCTAGAGATGGGGAGCGGGGTAGCTCCTACGAGCAGTACTTC; CDR3aa: CSARDGERGSSYEQYF
j_gene: TRBJ1-6; d_gene: .; abundance: many; v_gene: TRBV30; CDR3nt: TGTGCCTGGAAGGGGGGGTATTCACCCCTCCACTTT; CDR3aa: CAWKGGYSPLHF
j_gene: TRBJ2-3; d_gene: .; abundance: .; v_gene: TRBV3-1; CDR3nt: TGTGCCAGCAGCCTTGTCGAGGCCACAGATACGCAGTATTTT; CDR3aa: CASSLVEATDTQYF
j_gene: TRBJ2-3; d_gene: TRBD1; abundance: .; v_gene: TRBV5-6; CDR3nt: TGTGCCAGCAGCCCTAGACAGGGGGTATACACAGATACGCAGTATTTT; CDR3aa: CASSPRQGVYTDTQYF
j_gene: TRBJ2-1; d_gene: .; abundance: .; v_gene: TRBV28; CDR3nt: TGTGCCAGCATATCAGGGGCCCACTCCTACAATGAGCAGTTCTTC; CDR3aa: CASISGAHSYNEQFF
j_gene: TRBJ2-1; d_gene: TRBD2; abundance: many; v_gene: TRBV5-1; CDR3nt: TGCGCCAGCACTCTTTTAGCGGGGGCCTACAATGAGCAGTTCTTC; CDR3aa: CASTLLAGAYNEQFF
j_gene: TRBJ1-2; d_gene: .; abundance: few; v_gene: TRBV24-1; CDR3nt: TGTGCCACCAGTGACCGAATGACAGATACCTATGGCTACACCTTC; CDR3aa: CATSDRMTDTYGYTF
j_gene: TRBJ2-1; d_gene: .; abundance: many; v_gene: TRBV10-1; CDR3nt: TGCGCCAGCAGTGAACCTCAGGATGGGGCTAAGCAGTTCTTC; CDR3aa: CASSEPQDGAKQFF
j_gene: TRBJ2-1; d_gene: TRBD2; abundance: many; v_gene: TRBV10-2; CDR3nt: TGCGCCAGCAGGCTAGCGGGAGGGAGGGATGAGCAGTTCTTC; CDR3aa: CASRLAGGRDEQFF
j_gene: TRBJ2-3; d_gene: .; abundance: few; v_gene: TRBV5-4; CDR3nt: TGTGCCAGCAGCACTACAGGGACTAGCACAGATACGCAGTATTTT; CDR3aa: CASSTTGTSTDTQYF
j_gene: TRBJ2-1; d_gene: .; abundance: few; v_gene: TRBV5-1; CDR3nt: TGCGCCAGCAGCTTGCCCTCCCAGGGTGGGCAGTTCTTC; CDR3aa: CASSLPSQGGQFF
j_gene: TRBJ1-3; d_gene: .; abundance: many; v_gene: TRBV30; CDR3nt: TGTGCCTGGAGTAGAGACAGAAATGGAAACACCATATATTTT; CDR3aa: CAWSRDRNGNTIYF
j_gene: TRBJ2-5; d_gene: TRBD2; abundance: many; v_gene: TRBV5-1; CDR3nt: TGCGCCAGCAAGACAGCGGGAGTTGAGACCCAGTACTTC; CDR3aa: CASKTAGVETQYF
j_gene: TRBJ2-5; d_gene: .; abundance: few; v_gene: TRBV5-1; CDR3nt: TGCGCCAGCAGCTTGGTCGCGTCAGGCCAAGAGACCCGGTACTTC; CDR3aa: CASSLVASGQETRYF
j_gene: TRBJ1-6; d_gene: .; abundance: .; v_gene: TRBV5-1; CDR3nt: TGCGCCAGCAGCTTGTTGGGCAGTCCACCCCTCCACTTT; CDR3aa: CASSLLGSPPLHF
j_gene: TRBJ2-3; d_gene: .; abundance: .; v_gene: TRBV4-2; CDR3nt: TGTGCCAGCAGCCAAGGTTCCGGGAGCACAGATACGCAGTATTTT; CDR3aa: CASSQGSGSTDTQYF
j_gene: TRBJ2-5; d_gene: .; abundance: .; v_gene: TRBV6-1; CDR3nt: TGTGCCAGCAGTGAAGGCCCAGTAGGCTCAAAGGAGACCCAGTACTTC; CDR3aa: CASSEGPVGSKETQYF
j_gene: TRBJ2-2; d_gene: .; abundance: .; v_gene: TRBV27; CDR3nt: TGTGCCAGCAGTTTCGGGGTCGGGGAGCTGTTTTTT; CDR3aa: CASSFGVGELFF
j_gene: TRBJ1-1; d_gene: .; abundance: few; v_gene: TRBV5-1; CDR3nt: TGCGCCAGCAGCTTCGGAGGGAGGGCTGAAGCTTTCTTT; CDR3aa: CASSFGGRAEAFF
j_gene: TRBJ1-2; d_gene: .; abundance: many; v_gene: TRBV30; CDR3nt: TGTGCCTGGAGTGTAATAGTTGGTGGCTACACCTTC; CDR3aa: CAWSVIVGGYTF
j_gene: TRBJ1-4; d_gene: .; abundance: many; v_gene: TRBV15; CDR3nt: TGTGCCACCAGCAGACTTTACGGACAGAAACTTAATGAAAAACTGTTTTTT; CDR3aa: CATSRLYGQKLNEKLFF
j_gene: TRBJ2-6; d_gene: TRBD1; abundance: many; v_gene: TRBV12-3/TRBV12-4; CDR3nt: TGTGCCAGCAGTTCACGACAGGGGGCGGCTGGGGCCAACGTCCTGACTTTC; CDR3aa: CASSSRQGAAGANVLTF
j_gene: TRBJ2-3; d_gene: TRBD2; abundance: many; v_gene: TRBV20-1; CDR3nt: TGCAGTGCTGAAGATATCCTAGCGGGGGTTCCAGATACGCAGTATTTT; CDR3aa: CSAEDILAGVPDTQYF
j_gene: TRBJ2-2; d_gene: .; abundance: many; v_gene: TRBV5-1; CDR3nt: TGCGCCAGCAGCTTGGAGGGGTTGACCGGGGAGCTGTTTTTT; CDR3aa: CASSLEGLTGELFF
j_gene: TRBJ2-2; d_gene: TRBD1; abundance: many; v_gene: TRBV9; CDR3nt: TGTGCCAGCAGCGTAGTGGGACAGGGGGGCGCCGGGGAGCTGTTTTTT; CDR3aa: CASSVVGQGGAGELFF
j_gene: TRBJ1-4; d_gene: .; abundance: many; v_gene: TRBV10-3; CDR3nt: TGTGCCATCAGTGTCGGAAGGGGTGCTGTCGGTGAAAAACTGTTTTTT; CDR3aa: CAISVGRGAVGEKLFF
j_gene: TRBJ2-3; d_gene: TRBD2; abundance: many; v_gene: TRBV2; CDR3nt: TGTGCCAGCAGGAATAGCGGGCCTGAAACAGATACGCAGTATTTT; CDR3aa: CASRNSGPETDTQYF
j_gene: TRBJ2-7; d_gene: .; abundance: many; v_gene: TRBV7-9; CDR3nt: TGTGCCAGCAGCTTTGGGGGCTTCGAGCAGTACTTC; CDR3aa: CASSFGGFEQYF
j_gene: TRBJ2-2; d_gene: TRBD2; abundance: .; v_gene: TRBV4-1; CDR3nt: TGCGCCAGCAGCCAACGGTTCCTAGCGGGAACCGGGGAGCTGTTTTTT; CDR3aa: CASSQRFLAGTGELFF
j_gene: TRBJ1-3; d_gene: TRBD1; abundance: many; v_gene: TRBV5-1; CDR3nt: TGCGCCAGCAGAATTGGACAGGGTCCCGGAAACACCATATATTTT; CDR3aa: CASRIGQGPGNTIYF
j_gene: TRBJ2-3; d_gene: TRBD2; abundance: many; v_gene: TRBV6-5; CDR3nt: TGTGCCAGCATTGAGCGGGGGGGTTCAAATACGCAGTATTTT; CDR3aa: CASIERGGSNTQYF
j_gene: TRBJ1-6; d_gene: .; abundance: many; v_gene: TRBV6-2/TRBV6-3; CDR3nt: TGTGCCAGCAGGAAGGCCGAAAATTCACCCCTCCACTTT; CDR3aa: CASRKAENSPLHF
j_gene: TRBJ2-2; d_gene: TRBD2; abundance: .; v_gene: TRBV20-1; CDR3nt: TGCAGTGCTAGAGATTACGGGGGGGCGAGAACCGGGGAGCTGTTTTTT; CDR3aa: CSARDYGGARTGELFF
j_gene: TRBJ2-7; d_gene: .; abundance: many; v_gene: TRBV27; CDR3nt: TGTGCCAGCAGTTTGCGGGAATCCTACGAGCAGTACTTC; CDR3aa: CASSLRESYEQYF
j_gene: TRBJ2-7; d_gene: TRBD2; abundance: many; v_gene: TRBV11-2; CDR3nt: TGTGCCAGCAGCTTTAGCGGGAGGGCCTTATCCGAGCAGTACTTC; CDR3aa: CASSFSGRALSEQYF
j_gene: TRBJ2-7; d_gene: .; abundance: .; v_gene: TRBV28; CDR3nt: TGTGCCAGCAGTTTAGGCGGCGGGGAGGACTCCTACGAGCAGTACTTC; CDR3aa: CASSLGGGEDSYEQYF
j_gene: TRBJ1-4; d_gene: .; abundance: many; v_gene: TRBV15; CDR3nt: TGTGCCACCAGCAGAGCTCGCGGGGGCCTGAATGAAAAACTGTTTTTT; CDR3aa: CATSRARGGLNEKLFF
j_gene: TRBJ1-5; d_gene: TRBD1; abundance: many; v_gene: TRBV19; CDR3nt: TGTGCCTCTAGGGGAGGGGGCCCCTTCAATCAGCCCCAGCATTTT; CDR3aa: CASRGGGPFNQPQHF
j_gene: TRBJ2-5; d_gene: .; abundance: once; v_gene: TRBV27; CDR3nt: TGTGCCAGCAATTCCCGGGGGGAGACCCAGTACTTC; CDR3aa: CASNSRGETQYF
j_gene: TRBJ2-1; d_gene: TRBD2; abundance: few; v_gene: TRBV3-1; CDR3nt: TGTGCCAGCAGCCAAGATCGGCGGGGGGGCAATGAGCAGTTCTTC; CDR3aa: CASSQDRRGGNEQFF
j_gene: TRBJ1-3; d_gene: .; abundance: many; v_gene: TRBV2; CDR3nt: TGTGCCAGCAACCTCCAGGGTAGTGGAAACACCATATATTTT; CDR3aa: CASNLQGSGNTIYF
j_gene: TRBJ2-1; d_gene: TRBD2; abundance: many; v_gene: TRBV19; CDR3nt: TGTGCCAGTAGTATACGGGGGGGCTGGTACAATGAGCAGTTCTTC; CDR3aa: CASSIRGGWYNEQFF
j_gene: TRBJ2-3; d_gene: .; abundance: many; v_gene: TRBV5-1; CDR3nt: TGCGCCAGCAGTTTAGCTAGCGATACAGATACGCAGTATTTT; CDR3aa: CASSLASDTDTQYF
j_gene: TRBJ2-7; d_gene: .; abundance: .; v_gene: TRBV24-1; CDR3nt: TGTGCCACCAGTGGTGCAGGATCCTACGAGCAGTACTTC; CDR3aa: CATSGAGSYEQYF